A selection of T cell receptor beta chains follows, all from one sample in a study of T cell repertoires in cytomegalovirus infection. One entry per CDR3 protein, called by TCRdb with MiXCR from the reads. The data contain 270,000 or so distinct CDR3 sequences, about 15% of them singletons. The sequenced sample consisted of CD8+ T cells from PBMCs. The origin of the receptors is a human donor in good health (CMV status not recorded). Some clones in this sample may be carry-over from other donors' samples. The CDR3 runs from the conserved cysteine through the conserved F or W. A D gene is named only where the DNA matches it firmly. Where a row states a size, it is once, few, many or the class of an expanded clone; other rows omit it.

V,J,size,D,DNA,CDR3
TRBV7-6,TRBJ2-3,few,-,TGTGCCAGCAGCCCCAAACTTACAGATACGCAGTATTTT,CASSPKLTDTQYF
TRBV6-1,TRBJ1-1,-,-,TGTGCCCACTGGGACACCGGCCTGAACACTGAAGCTTTCTTT,CAHWDTGLNTEAFF
TRBV6-2/TRBV6-3,TRBJ1-5,few,-,TGTGCCAGCAGTCCCTCTGGGGGGGGGGAGCCCCAGCATTTT,CASSPSGGGEPQHF
TRBV6-1,TRBJ2-2,many,-,TGTGCCAGCAGTGAATCCGGGGAGCTGTTTTTT,CASSESGELFF
TRBV2,TRBJ2-1,-,TRBD1,TGTGCCAGCAGTGCGGGACAGGGGGCTGATTTAGTTTACAATGAGCAGTTCTTC,CASSAGQGADLVYNEQFF
TRBV7-6,TRBJ2-7,many,-,TGTGCCAGCAGCTTAGAATTTACTGGCTACGAGCAGTACTTC,CASSLEFTGYEQYF
TRBV12-5,TRBJ1-5,few,-,TGTGCTAGTGGTCCTCCTGACGGGGGTAATCAGCCCCAGCATTTT,CASGPPDGGNQPQHF
TRBV7-9,TRBJ1-4,-,TRBD1,TGTGCCAGCAGCTTGAACCCGACAGGGGGCGATAATGAAAAACTGTTTTTT,CASSLNPTGGDNEKLFF
TRBV7-8,TRBJ2-3,many,-,TGTGCCAGCAGCTTAGACCTACGAAGCACAGATACGCAGTATTTT,CASSLDLRSTDTQYF
TRBV19,TRBJ1-1,many,-,TGTGCCAGCCGTTTTTCAGGGCTTAACACTGAAGCTTTCTTT,CASRFSGLNTEAFF
TRBV5-5,TRBJ2-3,-,-,TGTGCCAGCAGCTGGCCCCCAGGGGAGGAAGCAGATACGCAGTATTTT,CASSWPPGEEADTQYF
TRBV28,TRBJ2-7,once,-,TGTGCCAGCAGTTTCAGGTCCCTCTCCTACGAGCAGTACTTC,CASSFRSLSYEQYF
TRBV27,TRBJ2-5,-,-,TGTGCCAGCAGTTCCAGGCCGACAGCTACACAAGAGACCCAGTACTTC,CASSSRPTATQETQYF
TRBV5-1,TRBJ2-1,-,TRBD2,TGCGCCAGCAGCTTCTTTAGCGGGGACTACAATGAGCAGTTCTTC,CASSFFSGDYNEQFF
TRBV7-2,TRBJ1-1,-,-,TGTGCCAGCAAAAGGGCTATAGGTGAAGCTTTCTTT,CASKRAIGEAFF
TRBV5-4,TRBJ2-2,-,-,TGTGCCAGCAGCCTCCCTTCCTCGAACACCGGGGAGCTGTTTTTT,CASSLPSSNTGELFF
TRBV20-1,TRBJ2-3,-,TRBD2,TGCAGTGCTAGAGATCATAAAGCGGGGGCTCCGTCCGGGACGCAGTATTTT,CSARDHKAGAPSGTQYF
TRBV6-6,TRBJ2-1,many,-,TGTGCCAGCAGTTACGTTCGACGATCCTACAATGAGCAGTTCTTC,CASSYVRRSYNEQFF
TRBV20-1,TRBJ1-1,-,-,TGCAGTGCATGGGACAATCCCAACACTGAAGCTTTCTTT,CSAWDNPNTEAFF
TRBV5-6,TRBJ2-7,few,TRBD1,TGTGCCAGCAGCACCGGAATACAGGGGGCTTACGAGCAGTACTTC,CASSTGIQGAYEQYF
TRBV6-2/TRBV6-3,TRBJ1-1,-,-,TGTGCCAGCAGTTACTCGGGAGAGAACACTGAAGCTTTCTTT,CASSYSGENTEAFF
TRBV7-2,TRBJ2-7,many,TRBD2,TGTGCCAGCAGCTTAGAACTAGCGAGGTCCTACGAGCAGTACTTC,CASSLELARSYEQYF
TRBV15,TRBJ1-2,many,TRBD1,TGTGCCACCAGCAGAGATATCGGGGCACAGGGGGCGCCCCTGGATGGCTACACCTTC,CATSRDIGAQGAPLDGYTF
TRBV7-9,TRBJ2-7,-,TRBD1,TGTGCCAGCAGCTATGTAGGGACAGGGGTCGTCTACGAGCAGTACTTC,CASSYVGTGVVYEQYF
TRBV28,TRBJ1-1,many,-,TGTGCCAGCAGTTTCTTGAACACCATAAACACTGAAGCTTTCTTT,CASSFLNTINTEAFF
TRBV12-3/TRBV12-4,TRBJ1-2,many,-,TGTGCCAGCAGATCCCCATTCCCTCTTGGCTACACCTTC,CASRSPFPLGYTF
TRBV7-8,TRBJ2-5,many,-,TGTGCCAGCAGCTTAGGGCAGCAAGAGACCCAGTACTTC,CASSLGQQETQYF
TRBV12-3/TRBV12-4,TRBJ2-1,many,TRBD1,TGTGCCAGCAACATCCCGGGACAGCCATACAATGAGCAGTTCTTC,CASNIPGQPYNEQFF
TRBV7-9,TRBJ2-7,many,TRBD1,TGTGCCAGCAGCTTCCGGGACAGTCCCTACGAGCAGTACTTC,CASSFRDSPYEQYF
TRBV28,TRBJ2-3,few,-,TGTGCCAGCAGTTCCGCGCGGGGGCTGCGGACAGATACGCAGTATTTT,CASSSARGLRTDTQYF
TRBV5-1,TRBJ2-7,few,-,TGCGCCAGCAGCTTGGTATCGGATACCATCTTTTCCTACGAGCAGTACTTC,CASSLVSDTIFSYEQYF
TRBV7-2,TRBJ1-3,many,TRBD1,TGTGCCAGCAGCCTCGGACAGGGAGGAAACACCATATATTTT,CASSLGQGGNTIYF
TRBV4-1,TRBJ2-1,-,TRBD2,TGCGCCAGCAGCCAAGTGCTAGCGGGGACCTACAATGAGCAGTTCTTC,CASSQVLAGTYNEQFF
TRBV7-8,TRBJ2-3,many,-,TGTGCCAGCAGCTTAGCGCAGGATGGGACTCAGGTGCACTCTAGCACAGATACGCAGTATTTT,CASSLAQDGTQVHSSTDTQYF
TRBV5-4,TRBJ2-7,-,TRBD1,TGTGCCAGCAGCGCGGACAGGGCGACTATCTTTCCCTACGAGCAGTACTTC,CASSADRATIFPYEQYF
TRBV25-1,TRBJ1-5,many,-,TGTGCCAGCAGTTGGTCAGGGGTGAGTCAGCCCCAGCATTTT,CASSWSGVSQPQHF
TRBV15,TRBJ1-1,-,-,TGTGCCACCAGTGAGAAGGGGGAAATAGCTTCGAACACTGAAGCTTTCTTT,CATSEKGEIASNTEAFF
TRBV3-1,TRBJ2-2,many,TRBD1,TGTGCCAGCAGCCAAGATAGGGACAGGGACCCGACCCGGGAGCTGTTTTTT,CASSQDRDRDPTRELFF
TRBV2,TRBJ2-3,few,TRBD2,TGTGCCAGCAGATTACTAGCGGGGAAAGGGAATACGCAGTATTTT,CASRLLAGKGNTQYF
TRBV25-1,TRBJ2-2,few,TRBD1,TGTGCCAGCAGACAGGGGTCCGGGGAGCTGTTTTTT,CASRQGSGELFF
TRBV6-1,TRBJ2-1,-,TRBD1,TGTGCCAGCAGTTCACAGGGGCCATCTTACAATGAGCAGTTCTTC,CASSSQGPSYNEQFF
TRBV25-1,TRBJ2-5,few,TRBD1,TGTGCCAGCTCCGAGTCGACAGGGATCCTGGGGACCCAGTACTTC,CASSESTGILGTQYF
TRBV5-4,TRBJ2-7,-,TRBD1,TGTGCCAGCAGCCTAGGGACAGGGATCACCTACGAGCAGTACTTC,CASSLGTGITYEQYF
TRBV5-6,TRBJ1-1,few,-,TGTGCCAGCAGCTTGGCAGCCGCCTCGAACACTGAAGCTTTCTTT,CASSLAAASNTEAFF
TRBV7-6,TRBJ2-7,few,-,TGTGCCAGCAGCTCTTCTCCCAGCGAGCAGTACTTC,CASSSSPSEQYF
TRBV12-3/TRBV12-4,TRBJ2-5,-,-,TGTGCCAGCAGTTCCCTCGCGGGGATTCAAGAGACCCAGTACTTC,CASSSLAGIQETQYF
TRBV14,TRBJ1-4,few,-,TGTGCCAGCAGCCAAGTGTTCGAGGGGTCGATCTACGGAGAAAAACTGTTTTTT,CASSQVFEGSIYGEKLFF
TRBV27,TRBJ2-1,-,-,TGTGCGGCGGGACAGCAGAACAATGAGCAGTTCTTC,CAAGQQNNEQFF
TRBV7-7,TRBJ2-7,-,-,TGTACCAGCAGCGGAGAGGGAACCTACGAGCAGTACTTC,CTSSGEGTYEQYF
TRBV29-1,TRBJ2-5,few,TRBD2,TGCAGCGTGGAGACTAGCGGACAAGAGACCCAGTACTTC,CSVETSGQETQYF
TRBV7-9,TRBJ2-7,many,TRBD2,TGTGCCAGCAGCCCGACTAGCGGGCGATCCGCGTCCTCCTACGAGCAGTACTTC,CASSPTSGRSASSYEQYF
TRBV27,TRBJ2-7,few,-,TGTGCCAGCAGATCCGACGGCCCTTACGAGCAGTACTTC,CASRSDGPYEQYF
TRBV3-1,TRBJ2-5,few,TRBD2,TGTGCCAGCAGCCAACGTCTAGCGGGGGTCGAGACCCAGTACTTC,CASSQRLAGVETQYF
TRBV28,TRBJ1-5,-,-,TGTGCCAGCAGTAAGGTCTATAGCAATCAGCCCCAGCATTTT,CASSKVYSNQPQHF
TRBV29-1,TRBJ1-1,-,-,TGCAGCGTTGGGGGGGGGACCAGAAGAGGGAACACTGAAGCTTTCTTT,CSVGGGTRRGNTEAFF